The 4 T cell receptor beta chains below come from one sample, sequenced in a study of blood T cell repertoires in COVID-19. Clones were sequenced by immunoSEQ multiplex PCR, and TCRdb holds only the in-frame ones, with some missing. This sample has 15,000 to 20,000 clones, with roughly three quarters found just once. Sample: peripheral blood. The receptors derive from a man aged 55 to 69 with acute or convalescent COVID-19.

The chain couples TRBV2 to TRBJ1-4, with D possibly TRBD1 on 5 matching bases. CDR1 and CDR2 (germline): SNHLY, FYNNEI. Trimming left V 4 bases short and J 3 bases short, with 12 bases between. The CDR3 covers 15 residues. The CDR3 bases are TGTGCCAGCAGTGCGGCGGGGCAGGCTAATGAAAAACTGTTTTTT. Encoded protein: CASSAAGQANEKLFF. Using reference TRBV2 and TRBJ1-4 for the parts outside the CDR3, the full variable domain is EPEVTQTPSHQVTQMGQEVILRCVPISNHLYFYWYRQILGQKVEFLVSFYNNEISEKSEIFDDQFSVERPDGSNFTLKIRSTKLEDSAMYFCASSAAGQANEKLFFGSGTQLSVL.

V and J are TRBV15 and TRBJ1-5, with 9 bases fitting TRBD1. The CDR3 extends over 15 amino acids. Unmatched junction bases numbered 8, after V lost 2 bases and J lost 9 bases. Germline-derived CDR1 and CDR2 are LNHNV and YYDKDF (reference sequence). CDR3 sequence: CATSRRTGEGRPQHF. CDR3 coding DNA: TGTGCCACCAGCAGACGGACAGGGGAAGGACGGCCCCAGCATTTT.

The chain combines TRBV29-1 with TRBJ1-1; TRBD1 might be the D (5 bases). The V end lost 0 bases, the J end lost 7 bases, and 12 bases lay between the germline ends. Germline CDR1 is SQVTM and CDR2 is ANQGSEA. The CDR3 consists of 13 residues. The CDR3: CSVEDLWTNEAFF. CDR3 in DNA: TGCAGCGTTGAAGATCTCTGGACAAATGAAGCTTTCTTT.

This chain links TRBV19 with TRBJ1-5, with 9 bases aligning to TRBD1. CDR1 is LNHDA and CDR2 is SQIVND in the germline V gene (reference sequence). This CDR3 is built from 14 residues. The trim removed 5 bases at V and 5 bases at J, leaving 4 bases unmatched. The CDR3 region has the DNA TGTGCCAGTAGTGGGACAGGGAACGATCAGCCCCAGCATTTT. It is translated as CASSGTGNDQPQHF.